These T cell receptor beta chains were read from a single sample in a study of T cell responses to AZD1222 COVID-19 vaccine. Data came from immunoSEQ multiplex PCR; TCRdb stores just in-frame clones and leaves some out. Of 94,000 or so clones detected, around 90% appear once; the ten largest clones hold about 28%. Sequenced here: peripheral blood, sampled on day 0 of AZD1222 vaccination. The source is an adult in good health. Both conserved end residues are part of each CDR3. Each record gives: D gene, clone size, CDR3 length, J gene, V gene, CDR3 DNA, CDR3 protein. D genes are given only for firm matches. The listing skips clone size in some rows; elsewhere it reads once, few, many or a size class.

d_gene: .
abundance: .
len: 17
j_gene: TRBJ2-3
v_gene: TRBV11-2
CDR3nt: TGTGCCAGCAGCTTAGGAGTAACGGGAGATGGTACAGATACGCAGTATTTT
CDR3aa: CASSLGVTGDGTDTQYF

d_gene: .
abundance: .
len: 12
j_gene: TRBJ2-7
v_gene: TRBV30
CDR3nt: TGTGCCTGGAGTGAGGCGGGCGGTGTGCAGTACTTC
CDR3aa: CAWSEAGGVQYF

d_gene: TRBD1
abundance: .
len: 12
j_gene: TRBJ1-2
v_gene: TRBV2
CDR3nt: TGTGCCAGCCAGGGGGCGAACTATGGCTACACCTTC
CDR3aa: CASQGANYGYTF

d_gene: TRBD1
abundance: .
len: 15
j_gene: TRBJ2-2
v_gene: TRBV7-9
CDR3nt: TGTGCCAGCAGCTTAATGGGGACAGAAACCGGGGAGCTGTTTTTT
CDR3aa: CASSLMGTETGELFF

d_gene: .
abundance: .
len: 18
j_gene: TRBJ2-6
v_gene: TRBV18
CDR3nt: TGTGCCAGCTCACCGCCAACGATGGGAGACTCTGGGGCCAACGTCCTGACTTTC
CDR3aa: CASSPPTMGDSGANVLTF

d_gene: .
abundance: .
len: 13
j_gene: TRBJ2-7
v_gene: TRBV27
CDR3nt: TGTGCCAGCAGTGCGGGTTCCTCCTACGAGCAGTACTTC
CDR3aa: CASSAGSSYEQYF

d_gene: .
abundance: .
len: 14
j_gene: TRBJ2-3
v_gene: TRBV19
CDR3nt: TGTGCCAGTAGTATAGGCTCAAAAAGCGATACGCAGTATTTT
CDR3aa: CASSIGSKSDTQYF

d_gene: .
abundance: once
len: 12
j_gene: TRBJ1-1
v_gene: TRBV21-1
CDR3nt: TGTGCCAGCAGCCCAGAGCTCGGGTGGGCTTTCTTT
CDR3aa: CASSPELGWAFF

d_gene: TRBD1
abundance: .
len: 13
j_gene: TRBJ1-1
v_gene: TRBV5-4
CDR3nt: TGTGCCAGCAGCTCACGAGGGACAGCTGAAGCTTTCTTT
CDR3aa: CASSSRGTAEAFF

d_gene: .
abundance: .
len: 16
j_gene: TRBJ2-5
v_gene: TRBV19
CDR3nt: TGTGCCAGTAGTATAGAGGGGCTAGCGCCGAGGGGGACCCAGTACTTC
CDR3aa: CASSIEGLAPRGTQYF

d_gene: .
abundance: .
len: 13
j_gene: TRBJ2-1
v_gene: TRBV2
CDR3nt: TGTGCCAGCAGTGCGTTTGGCAGGGATGAGCAGTTCTTC
CDR3aa: CASSAFGRDEQFF

d_gene: .
abundance: .
len: 16
j_gene: TRBJ2-1
v_gene: TRBV4-3
CDR3nt: TGCGCCAGCAGCCAGGCCGGGGGCGGTCCGGGCAATGAGCAGTTCTTC
CDR3aa: CASSQAGGGPGNEQFF

d_gene: .
abundance: .
len: 13
j_gene: TRBJ2-7
v_gene: TRBV30
CDR3nt: TGTGCCTGGAGTGGGGGATTGGGCTACGAGCAGTACTTC
CDR3aa: CAWSGGLGYEQYF

d_gene: .
abundance: few
len: 15
j_gene: TRBJ2-1
v_gene: TRBV24-1
CDR3nt: TGTGCCACCAGTGATTCCGTGGACAGCTACAATGAGCAGTTCTTC
CDR3aa: CATSDSVDSYNEQFF

d_gene: .
abundance: .
len: 15
j_gene: TRBJ1-5
v_gene: TRBV6-2/TRBV6-3
CDR3nt: TGTGCCAGCAGTTACGTGGCGGGGCGAAGTCAGCCCCAGCATTTT
CDR3aa: CASSYVAGRSQPQHF

d_gene: .
abundance: .
len: 12
j_gene: TRBJ2-7
v_gene: TRBV18
CDR3nt: TGTGCCAGCTCACCCCGGAACTACGAGCAGTACTTC
CDR3aa: CASSPRNYEQYF

d_gene: TRBD2
abundance: .
len: 14
j_gene: TRBJ2-7
v_gene: TRBV7-2
CDR3nt: TGTGCCAGCGCTAGCGGGTTCGGCTCCTACGAGCAGTACTTC
CDR3aa: CASASGFGSYEQYF

d_gene: .
abundance: .
len: 14
j_gene: TRBJ2-1
v_gene: TRBV27
CDR3nt: TGTGCCAGCAGTTGGTCTAGCGTCTACAATGAGCAGTTCTTC
CDR3aa: CASSWSSVYNEQFF

d_gene: TRBD2
abundance: .
len: 15
j_gene: TRBJ2-1
v_gene: TRBV19
CDR3nt: TGTGCCAGTAGGAGCGGGGGTACCTTCTACAATGAGCAGTTCTTC
CDR3aa: CASRSGGTFYNEQFF

d_gene: .
abundance: .
len: 13
j_gene: TRBJ2-7
v_gene: TRBV28
CDR3nt: TGTGCCAGCAGTCAAACAGTTCCCAACGAGCAGTACTTC
CDR3aa: CASSQTVPNEQYF

d_gene: .
abundance: .
len: 16
j_gene: TRBJ1-1
v_gene: TRBV27
CDR3nt: TGTGCCAGCAGTTCCTGGGCCGGGTCGGAGGACACTGAAGCTTTCTTT
CDR3aa: CASSSWAGSEDTEAFF

d_gene: .
abundance: .
len: 16
j_gene: TRBJ2-1
v_gene: TRBV18
CDR3nt: TGTGCCAGCTCCATGGCGGCGCTTATCTCCTACAATGAGCAGTTCTTC
CDR3aa: CASSMAALISYNEQFF

d_gene: .
abundance: .
len: 12
j_gene: TRBJ1-1
v_gene: TRBV13
CDR3nt: TGTGCCAGCAGTATCCAAAAGGTTGAAGCTTTCTTT
CDR3aa: CASSIQKVEAFF

d_gene: .
abundance: .
len: 12
j_gene: TRBJ2-7
v_gene: TRBV7-3
CDR3nt: TGTGCCAGCAGCTTAAGAGGGGGCGAGCAGTACTTC
CDR3aa: CASSLRGGEQYF

d_gene: .
abundance: .
len: 12
j_gene: TRBJ2-3
v_gene: TRBV9
CDR3nt: TGTGCCAGCAGCTTGTCCACAGATACGCAGTATTTT
CDR3aa: CASSLSTDTQYF

d_gene: .
abundance: .
len: 14
j_gene: TRBJ1-4
v_gene: TRBV25-1
CDR3nt: TGTGCCAGCAGTGCGACAGTGAATGATGAAAAACTGTTTTTT
CDR3aa: CASSATVNDEKLFF

d_gene: .
abundance: .
len: 12
j_gene: TRBJ2-3
v_gene: TRBV7-2
CDR3nt: TGTGCCAGCAGCCGTTACACAGATACGCAGTATTTT
CDR3aa: CASSRYTDTQYF

d_gene: TRBD2
abundance: .
len: 16
j_gene: TRBJ2-2
v_gene: TRBV5-4
CDR3nt: TGTGCCAGCAGCTTGGGGCTAGCGGGGAACACCGGGGAGCTGTTTTTT
CDR3aa: CASSLGLAGNTGELFF

d_gene: .
abundance: .
len: 15
j_gene: TRBJ1-1
v_gene: TRBV5-6
CDR3nt: TGTGCCAGCAGCTTGCTGTGGCAGGGCGAGACTGAAGCTTTCTTT
CDR3aa: CASSLLWQGETEAFF

d_gene: .
abundance: .
len: 17
j_gene: TRBJ2-3
v_gene: TRBV21-1
CDR3nt: TGTGCCAGCAGCAAGAAAAGTAAGGACCTTCGCACAGATACGCAGTATTTT
CDR3aa: CASSKKSKDLRTDTQYF

d_gene: .
abundance: .
len: 15
j_gene: TRBJ1-5
v_gene: TRBV28
CDR3nt: TGTGCCAGCAGTCGAGGACGGAATAGCAATCAGCCCCAGCATTTT
CDR3aa: CASSRGRNSNQPQHF

d_gene: .
abundance: .
len: 15
j_gene: TRBJ2-7
v_gene: TRBV9
CDR3nt: TGTGCCAGCAGCGTAGGTCCAGGATCCGGGCCTGAGCAGTACTTC
CDR3aa: CASSVGPGSGPEQYF

d_gene: TRBD1
abundance: few
len: 14
j_gene: TRBJ1-6
v_gene: TRBV7-2
CDR3nt: TGTGCCAGCAGCTTCAGGGGGCATAATTCACCCCTCCACTTT
CDR3aa: CASSFRGHNSPLHF

d_gene: .
abundance: .
len: 14
j_gene: TRBJ1-5
v_gene: TRBV19
CDR3nt: TGTGCCAGTAGTAAAATGGGTAGCAATCAGCCCCAGCATTTT
CDR3aa: CASSKMGSNQPQHF

d_gene: TRBD2
abundance: .
len: 17
j_gene: TRBJ2-3
v_gene: TRBV6-1
CDR3nt: TGTGCCAGCAGTGAAGCGCTCGCGGGAGGGTCGCCAGATACGCAGTATTTT
CDR3aa: CASSEALAGGSPDTQYF

d_gene: TRBD1
abundance: .
len: 15
j_gene: TRBJ2-7
v_gene: TRBV27
CDR3nt: TGTGCCAGCAGTTTCCAGGGACAGGGGGCGTACGAGCAGTACTTC
CDR3aa: CASSFQGQGAYEQYF

d_gene: TRBD2
abundance: .
len: 15
j_gene: TRBJ2-3
v_gene: TRBV5-1
CDR3nt: TGCGCCAGCAGCTGGGGACTAGCGGGCACAGATACGCAGTATTTT
CDR3aa: CASSWGLAGTDTQYF

d_gene: .
abundance: .
len: 16
j_gene: TRBJ1-3
v_gene: TRBV7-3
CDR3nt: TGTGCCAGCAGCTTAAATCCTGCGGCAGCTGGAAACACCATATATTTT
CDR3aa: CASSLNPAAAGNTIYF

d_gene: TRBD1
abundance: .
len: 17
j_gene: TRBJ2-5
v_gene: TRBV4-1
CDR3nt: TGCGCCAGCAGCCAAGATATTACAGGGGCTTTCCAAGAGACCCAGTACTTC
CDR3aa: CASSQDITGAFQETQYF

d_gene: TRBD1
abundance: once
len: 21
j_gene: TRBJ2-1
v_gene: TRBV23-1
CDR3nt: TGCGCCAGCCGAGTTCCGGGACAGGGGGCGTCTATAGCCCCCCCTTACAATGAGCAGTTCTTC
CDR3aa: CASRVPGQGASIAPPYNEQFF

d_gene: TRBD1
abundance: once
len: 14
j_gene: TRBJ2-5
v_gene: TRBV28
CDR3nt: TGTGCCAGCAGTTCGGACAGGGGGCCGGAGACCCAGTACTTC
CDR3aa: CASSSDRGPETQYF

d_gene: .
abundance: .
len: 14
j_gene: TRBJ2-2
v_gene: TRBV6-5
CDR3nt: TGTGCCAGCAAGGGCACCCTGAACACCGGGGAGCTGTTTTTT
CDR3aa: CASKGTLNTGELFF

d_gene: .
abundance: few
len: 14
j_gene: TRBJ2-1
v_gene: TRBV5-1
CDR3nt: TGCGCCAGCAGCTTGGGGCAGCCGGACAATGAGCAGTTCTTC
CDR3aa: CASSLGQPDNEQFF

d_gene: .
abundance: .
len: 14
j_gene: TRBJ2-7
v_gene: TRBV27
CDR3nt: TGTGCCAGCAGCCGACTAGGGGGGGACCACGAGCAGTACTTC
CDR3aa: CASSRLGGDHEQYF

d_gene: TRBD1
abundance: .
len: 13
j_gene: TRBJ1-1
v_gene: TRBV3-1/TRBV3-2
CDR3nt: TGTGCCAGCAGTCCGCGGGACAGCGCTGAAGCTTTCTTT
CDR3aa: CASSPRDSAEAFF

d_gene: TRBD1
abundance: .
len: 13
j_gene: TRBJ1-1
v_gene: TRBV28
CDR3nt: TGTGCCAGCACCGGAGGGGGCGACACTGAAGCTTTCTTT
CDR3aa: CASTGGGDTEAFF

d_gene: TRBD1
abundance: few
len: 16
j_gene: TRBJ1-3
v_gene: TRBV6-5
CDR3nt: TGTGCCAGCAGTTACGCCCAGGGGGCCGGGGGAAACACCATATATTTT
CDR3aa: CASSYAQGAGGNTIYF

d_gene: .
abundance: few
len: 13
j_gene: TRBJ2-7
v_gene: TRBV20-1
CDR3nt: TGCAGTGCTAGTACGCCGGGGAGCCACGAGCAGTACTTC
CDR3aa: CSASTPGSHEQYF

d_gene: TRBD1
abundance: .
len: 17
j_gene: TRBJ2-3
v_gene: TRBV28
CDR3nt: TGTGCCAGTCGGCCGTACTTTTCGGGACAGTGGAGAGATACGCAGTATTTT
CDR3aa: CASRPYFSGQWRDTQYF

d_gene: .
abundance: .
len: 18
j_gene: TRBJ2-7
v_gene: TRBV11-2
CDR3nt: TGTGCCAGCAGGGATGGGAGGGGGAGGGCAAACACGTCCCACGAGCAGTACTTC
CDR3aa: CASRDGRGRANTSHEQYF

d_gene: .
abundance: few
len: 14
j_gene: TRBJ2-2
v_gene: TRBV6-6
CDR3nt: TGTGCCAGCAGTTACTCGTTAAACACCGGGGAGCTGTTTTTT
CDR3aa: CASSYSLNTGELFF

d_gene: .
abundance: .
len: 10
j_gene: TRBJ1-2
v_gene: TRBV19
CDR3nt: TGTGCCAGTAGTGGCTATGGCTACACCTTC
CDR3aa: CASSGYGYTF

d_gene: .
abundance: .
len: 17
j_gene: TRBJ2-6
v_gene: TRBV7-2
CDR3nt: TGTGCCAGCAGCTTAGTCCCATTGGGCTCTGGGGCCAACGTCCTGACTTTC
CDR3aa: CASSLVPLGSGANVLTF

d_gene: TRBD2
abundance: .
len: 15
j_gene: TRBJ2-2
v_gene: TRBV18
CDR3nt: TGTGCCAGCTCACGGGCCACGGGGGGATCCGGGGAGCTGTTTTTT
CDR3aa: CASSRATGGSGELFF